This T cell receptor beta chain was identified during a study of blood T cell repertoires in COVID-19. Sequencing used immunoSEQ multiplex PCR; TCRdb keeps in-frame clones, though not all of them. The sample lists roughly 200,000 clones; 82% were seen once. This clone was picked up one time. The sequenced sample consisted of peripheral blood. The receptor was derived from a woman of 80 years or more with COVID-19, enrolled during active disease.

CDR3 DNA sequence: TGTGCCAGTGGACTAGCGGGAGGTCCCTCCTACAATGAGCAGTTCTTC. Translating it yields CASGLAGGPSYNEQFF. The V and J genes are TRBV19 and TRBJ2-1, with 14 bases identical to TRBD2. J lost 0 bases, V lost 8 bases, and 3 bases had no gene match. The germline V gene has CDR1 LNHDA and CDR2 SQIVND (reference sequence). This CDR3 region has 16 residues.